The clone carrying this T cell receptor beta chain was counted once. Trimming pared 2 bases from V and 6 bases from J, leaving 17 bases between. There are 15 residues in the CDR3. Per germline, CDR1 SNHLY and CDR2 FYNNEI. TCRdb's copy holds only in-frame clones and misses some; the assay was immunoSEQ multiplex PCR. The top ten clones hold over 5% of a sample with about 150,000 clones, 75% to 90% of them seen once. Participants came from some 23 US areas, aged roughly 18 to 95 years. This specimen comes from a study of blood T cell repertoires in COVID-19. Study summary: From the United States, Italy and Spain came samples of acute and convalescent COVID-19. The analysed material was cDNA or gDNA that came from T cells, B-cell-depleted T cells, or PBMCs.

The sequenced sample consisted of PBMCs or T cells enriched from blood (not recorded which). This receptor was obtained from a man between 65 and 85 years old who had been exposed to COVID-19. The chain joins TRBV2 to TRBJ2-7; a possible D gene is TRBD1 (6 bases). CDR3 nucleotides: TGTGCCAGCAGTGAATTGGGGGCCCCAATGTTCGAGCAGTACTTC. Translating it yields CASSELGAPMFEQYF.